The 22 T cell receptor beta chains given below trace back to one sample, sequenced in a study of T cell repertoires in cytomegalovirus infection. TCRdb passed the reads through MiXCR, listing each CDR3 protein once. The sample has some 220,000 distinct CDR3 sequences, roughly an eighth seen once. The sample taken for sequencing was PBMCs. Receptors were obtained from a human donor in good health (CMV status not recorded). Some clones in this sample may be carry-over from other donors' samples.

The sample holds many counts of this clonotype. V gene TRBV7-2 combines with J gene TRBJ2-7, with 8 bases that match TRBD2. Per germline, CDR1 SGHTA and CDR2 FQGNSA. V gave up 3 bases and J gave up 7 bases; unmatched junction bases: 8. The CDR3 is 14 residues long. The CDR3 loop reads CASSFAGTSVEQYF. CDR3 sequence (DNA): TGTGCCAGCAGCTTTGCCGGGACTAGTGTTGAGCAGTACTTC.

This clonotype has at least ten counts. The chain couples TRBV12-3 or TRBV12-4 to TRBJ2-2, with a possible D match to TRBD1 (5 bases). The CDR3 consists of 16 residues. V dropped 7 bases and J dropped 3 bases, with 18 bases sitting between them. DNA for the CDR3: TGTGCCAGCAATACCGGACAATGGACCCACACCGGGGAGCTGTTTTTT. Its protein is CASNTGQWTHTGELFF.

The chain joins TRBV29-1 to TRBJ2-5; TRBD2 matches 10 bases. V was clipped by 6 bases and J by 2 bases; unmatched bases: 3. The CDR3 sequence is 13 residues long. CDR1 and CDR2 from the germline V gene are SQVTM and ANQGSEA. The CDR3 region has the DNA TGCAGCGTGGTGACTAGCGGGCAAGAGACCCAGTACTTC. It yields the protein CSVVTSGQETQYF.

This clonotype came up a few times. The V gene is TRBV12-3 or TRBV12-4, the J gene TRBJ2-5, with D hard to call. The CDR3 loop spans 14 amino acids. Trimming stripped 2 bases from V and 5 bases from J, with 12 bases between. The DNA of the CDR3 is TGTGCCAGCAGTTTAAGCAACCAGATGGAGACCCAGTACTTC. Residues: CASSLSNQMETQYF.

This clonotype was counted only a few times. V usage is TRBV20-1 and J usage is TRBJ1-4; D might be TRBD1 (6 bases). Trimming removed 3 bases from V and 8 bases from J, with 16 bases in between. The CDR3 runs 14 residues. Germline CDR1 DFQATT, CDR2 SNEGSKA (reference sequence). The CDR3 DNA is TGCAGTGCTAGTGACCAGGGGTTCGGGGAAAAACTGTTTTTT. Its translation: CSASDQGFGEKLFF.

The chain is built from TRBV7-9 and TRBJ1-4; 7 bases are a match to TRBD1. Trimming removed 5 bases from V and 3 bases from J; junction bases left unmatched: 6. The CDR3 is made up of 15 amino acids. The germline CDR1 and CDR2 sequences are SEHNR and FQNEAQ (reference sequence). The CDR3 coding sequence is TGTGCCAGCAGCCTGACAGGGAGAGCTAATGAAAAACTGTTTTTT. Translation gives CASSLTGRANEKLFF.

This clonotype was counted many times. In nucleotides, the CDR3 is TGTGCCAGCAGCTTAAAGGGAGGGGATAACTATGGCTACACCTTC. Protein: CASSLKGGDNYGYTF. J is TRBJ1-2 and V is TRBV7-2; a possible D gene is TRBD1 (5 bases). V lost 2 bases and J 1 base, leaving 11 bases between the germline ends. CDR1 and CDR2 (germline): SGHTA, FQGNSA. The CDR3 totals 15 residues.

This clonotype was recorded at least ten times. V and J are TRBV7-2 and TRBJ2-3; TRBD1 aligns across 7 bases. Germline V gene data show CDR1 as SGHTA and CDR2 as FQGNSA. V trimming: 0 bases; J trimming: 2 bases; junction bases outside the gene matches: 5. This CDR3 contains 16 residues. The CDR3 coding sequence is TGTGCCAGCAGCTTAGCCAAGACAGGGCTCACAGATACGCAGTATTTT. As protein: CASSLAKTGLTDTQYF. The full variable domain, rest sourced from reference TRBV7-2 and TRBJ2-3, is GAGVSQSPSNKVTEKGKDVELRCDPISGHTALYWYRQSLGQGLEFLIYFQGNSAPDKSGLPSDRFSAERTGGSVSTLTIQRTQQEDSAVYLCASSLAKTGLTDTQYFGPGTRLTVL.

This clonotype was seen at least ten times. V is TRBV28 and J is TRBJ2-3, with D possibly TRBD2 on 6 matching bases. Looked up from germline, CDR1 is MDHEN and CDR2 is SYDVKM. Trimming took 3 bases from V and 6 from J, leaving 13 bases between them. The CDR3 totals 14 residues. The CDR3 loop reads CASSFGGTRDTQYF. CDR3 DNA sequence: TGTGCCAGCAGTTTCGGGGGTACCCGTGATACGCAGTATTTT.

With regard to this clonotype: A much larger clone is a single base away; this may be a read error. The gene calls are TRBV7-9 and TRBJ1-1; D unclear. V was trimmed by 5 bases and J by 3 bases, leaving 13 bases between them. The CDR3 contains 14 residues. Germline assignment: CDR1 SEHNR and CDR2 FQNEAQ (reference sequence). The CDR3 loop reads CASSHQAYDTEAFF. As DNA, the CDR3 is TGTGCCAGCAGCCACCAGGCGTATGACACTGAAGCTTTCTTT. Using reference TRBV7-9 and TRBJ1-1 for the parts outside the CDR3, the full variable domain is DTGVSQNPRHKITKRGQNVTFRCDPISEHNRLYWYRQTLGQGPEFLTYFQNEAQLEKSRLLSDRFSAERPKGSFSTLEIQRTEQGDSAMYLCASSHQAYDTEAFFGQGTRLTVV.

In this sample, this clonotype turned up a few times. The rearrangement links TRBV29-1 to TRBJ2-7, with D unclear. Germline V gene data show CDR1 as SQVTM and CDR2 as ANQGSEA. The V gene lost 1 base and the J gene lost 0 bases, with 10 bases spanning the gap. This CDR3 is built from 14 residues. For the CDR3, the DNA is TGCAGCGTTGAAGGGGCCGACCGCTCCTACGAGCAGTACTTC. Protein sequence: CSVEGADRSYEQYF.

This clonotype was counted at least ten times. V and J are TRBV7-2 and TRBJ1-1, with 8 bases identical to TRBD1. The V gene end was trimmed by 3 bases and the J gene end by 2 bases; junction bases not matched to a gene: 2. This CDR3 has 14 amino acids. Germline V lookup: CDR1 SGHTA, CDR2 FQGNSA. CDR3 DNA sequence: TGTGCCAGCAGCTTGGGACAGGCTAACACTGAAGCTTTCTTT. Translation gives CASSLGQANTEAFF.

CDR3 DNA: TGTGCCAGCAGCTCCGGGGACAGGGTTGATGAGCAGTTCTTC. Translating gives CASSSGDRVDEQFF. The chain has TRBV7-9 and TRBJ2-1; 9 nucleotides align to TRBD1. The germline V gene has CDR1 SEHNR and CDR2 FQNEAQ (reference sequence). This CDR3 region has 14 residues. V trimming: 4 bases; J trimming: 8 bases; junction bases outside the gene matches: 6.

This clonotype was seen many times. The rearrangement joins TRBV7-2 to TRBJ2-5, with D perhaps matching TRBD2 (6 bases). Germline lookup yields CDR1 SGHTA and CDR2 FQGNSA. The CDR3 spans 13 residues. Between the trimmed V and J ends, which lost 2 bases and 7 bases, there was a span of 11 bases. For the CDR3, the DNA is TGTGCCAGCAGCTTAAGGAGGGGCGGGACCCAGTACTTC. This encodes CASSLRRGGTQYF.

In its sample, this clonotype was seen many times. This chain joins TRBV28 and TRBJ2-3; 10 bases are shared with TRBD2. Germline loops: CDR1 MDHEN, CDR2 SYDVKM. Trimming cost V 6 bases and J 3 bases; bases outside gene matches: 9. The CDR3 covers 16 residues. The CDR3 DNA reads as TGTGCCAGCAGCCCAGCAGCGGGGGGGCCGACAGATACGCAGTATTTT. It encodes CASSPAAGGPTDTQYF.

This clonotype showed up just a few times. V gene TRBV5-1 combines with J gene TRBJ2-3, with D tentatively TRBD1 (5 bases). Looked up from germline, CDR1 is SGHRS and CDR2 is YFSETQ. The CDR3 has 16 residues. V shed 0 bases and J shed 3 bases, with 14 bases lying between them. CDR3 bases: TGCGCCAGCAGCTTGGCCTTGACAGAAGTTACAGATACGCAGTATTTT. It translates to CASSLALTEVTDTQYF. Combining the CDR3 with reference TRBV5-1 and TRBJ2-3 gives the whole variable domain KAGVTQTPRYLIKTRGQQVTLSCSPISGHRSVSWYQQTPGQGLQFLFEYFSETQRNKGNFPGRFSGRQFSNSRSEMNVSTLELGDSALYLCASSLALTEVTDTQYFGPGTRLTVL.

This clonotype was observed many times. As DNA, the CDR3 is TGTGCCAGCAGCTTAGTGGCAGGGGCGGGAGGGCCCCCCAACGAGCAGTACTTC. Its protein is CASSLVAGAGGPPNEQYF. The chain uses TRBV7-2 and TRBJ2-7; 9 nucleotides line up with TRBD2. V was pared by 1 base and J by 5 bases, with 15 bases of the junction left unmatched. Germline CDR1 SGHTA, CDR2 FQGNSA. The CDR3 runs 18 residues.

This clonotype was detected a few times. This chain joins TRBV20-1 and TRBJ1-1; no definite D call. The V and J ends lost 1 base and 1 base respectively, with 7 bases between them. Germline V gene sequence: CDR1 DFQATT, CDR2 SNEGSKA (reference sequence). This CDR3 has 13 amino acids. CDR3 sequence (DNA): TGCAGTGCTAGAGTTGATCAGAACACTGAAGCTTTCTTT. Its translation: CSARVDQNTEAFF.

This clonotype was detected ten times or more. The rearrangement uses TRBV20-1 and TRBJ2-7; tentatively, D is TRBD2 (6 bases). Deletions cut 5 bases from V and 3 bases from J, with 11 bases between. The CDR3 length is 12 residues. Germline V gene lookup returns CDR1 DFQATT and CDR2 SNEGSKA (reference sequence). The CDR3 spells CSARRDGYEQYF. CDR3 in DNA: TGCAGTGCTCGGCGGGACGGCTACGAGCAGTACTTC.

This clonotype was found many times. CDR3 protein: CASSLPTGEQETQYF. The CDR3 nucleotides are TGTGCCAGCAGCCTCCCGACAGGGGAACAAGAGACCCAGTACTTC. The rearrangement joins TRBV7-6 to TRBJ2-5; 8 nucleotides align to TRBD1. Losses at the gene ends were 5 bases for V and 2 bases for J; bases not matched to a gene: 7. Germline loops: CDR1 SGHVS, CDR2 FNYEAQ. This CDR3 spans 15 amino acids.

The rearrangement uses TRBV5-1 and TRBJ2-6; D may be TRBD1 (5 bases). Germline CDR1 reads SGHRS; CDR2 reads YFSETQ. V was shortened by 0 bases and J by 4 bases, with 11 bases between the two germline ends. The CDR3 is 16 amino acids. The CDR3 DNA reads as TGCGCCAGCAGCTTGGTCTTGACAGCCGGGGCCAACGTCCTGACTTTC. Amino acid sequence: CASSLVLTAGANVLTF.

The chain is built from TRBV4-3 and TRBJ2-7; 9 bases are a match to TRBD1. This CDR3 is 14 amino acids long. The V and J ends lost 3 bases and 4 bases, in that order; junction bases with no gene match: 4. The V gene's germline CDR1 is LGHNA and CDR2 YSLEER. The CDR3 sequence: CASSQGQGYYEQYF. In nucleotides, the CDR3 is TGCGCCAGCAGCCAGGGACAGGGATATTACGAGCAGTACTTC.